The 5 T cell receptor beta chains given below trace back to one sample, sequenced in a study of PD-L1 blockade in urothelial cancer. The method was immunoSEQ multiplex PCR; TCRdb's version includes in-frame clones alone and lacks a portion of them. The repertoire includes about 95,000 clones, more than 75% of them detected once, and roughly 2% sits in the top ten. This sample's time point: pretreatment peripheral blood. This sample comprised PBMCs, obtained around atezolizumab (anti-PD-L1) treatment. The origin of the receptors is a man aged 55 to 70 with urothelial cancer.

The chain uses TRBV10-1 and TRBJ2-6; TRBD1 might be the D (5 bases). This CDR3 is 14 amino acids long. The germline V gene encodes CDR1 WNHNN and CDR2 SYGVQD (reference sequence). Trimming pared 3 bases from V and 2 bases from J, leaving 5 bases between. Here the CDR3 DNA reads TGCGCCAGCAGTGAAGGGGCTGGGGCCAACGTCCTGACTTTC. Its protein is CASSEGAGANVLTF.

This clone came up once. The J gene is TRBJ2-5, the V gene TRBV7-9; 14 positions match TRBD2. V gave up 5 bases and J gave up 5 bases; unmatched junction bases: 16. The CDR3 contains 19 residues. Germline lookup yields CDR1 SEHNR and CDR2 FQNEAQ (reference sequence). The CDR3 DNA sequence: TGTGCCAGCAGCCCAATGGGACTAGCGGGGGTCGCCTCGGGGGAGACCCAGTACTTC. Protein product: CASSPMGLAGVASGETQYF.

The chain combines TRBV5-1 with TRBJ1-3, with D perhaps matching TRBD1 (5 bases). CDR1 and CDR2 from the germline V gene are SGHRS and YFSETQ. This CDR3 region has 14 residues. The V gene lost 4 bases and the J gene lost 1 base, with 9 bases spanning the gap. CDR3 nucleotide sequence: TGCGCCAGCAGCCCAGGGACTTCTGGAAACACCATATATTTT. This gives the protein CASSPGTSGNTIYF.

This clone was seen only once. The CDR3 bases are TGTGCCAGCAGCGGTCGGGACACACACTATGGCTACACCTTC. This sequence encodes CASSGRDTHYGYTF. The chain couples TRBV13 to TRBJ1-2; maybe TRBD1 (6 bases). This CDR3 has 14 residues. Trimming took off 5 bases at V and 3 bases at J, with 13 bases between the two ends. Germline-derived CDR1 and CDR2 are PRHDT and FYEKMQ (reference sequence).

This clone was seen a few times. The chain joins TRBV9 to TRBJ1-3; D unclear. This CDR3 comprises 15 residues. Trimming cost V 2 bases and J 2 bases, with 11 bases left between them. Germline V gene sequence: CDR1 SGDLS, CDR2 YYNGEE. The CDR3, as DNA: TGTGCCAGCAGCGTTGGAGGGAATGCTGGAAACACCATATATTTT. Translating it yields CASSVGGNAGNTIYF.